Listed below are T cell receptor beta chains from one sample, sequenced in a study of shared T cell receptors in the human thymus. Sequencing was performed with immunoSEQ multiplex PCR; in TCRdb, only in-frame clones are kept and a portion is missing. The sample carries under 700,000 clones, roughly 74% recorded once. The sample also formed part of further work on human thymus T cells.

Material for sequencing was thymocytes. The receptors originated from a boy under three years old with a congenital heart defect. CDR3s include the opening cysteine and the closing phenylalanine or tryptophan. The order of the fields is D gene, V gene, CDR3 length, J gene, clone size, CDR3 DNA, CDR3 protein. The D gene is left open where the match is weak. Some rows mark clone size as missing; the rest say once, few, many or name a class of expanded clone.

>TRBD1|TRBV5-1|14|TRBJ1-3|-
TGCGCCAGCAGAGGACAGGGCACTGGAAACACCATATATTTT
CASRGQGTGNTIYF
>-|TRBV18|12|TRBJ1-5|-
TGTGCCAGCTCACCCCGCGGGAAGCCCCAGCATTTT
CASSPRGKPQHF
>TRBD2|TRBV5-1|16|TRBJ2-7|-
TGCGCCAGCAGCCCACCGTGGCGGGGGAGCTCCTACGAGCAGTACTTC
CASSPPWRGSSYEQYF
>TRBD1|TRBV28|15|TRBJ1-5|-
TGTGCCAGCAGTCCCGGACAGGGGTTTGAACAGCCCCAGCATTTT
CASSPGQGFEQPQHF
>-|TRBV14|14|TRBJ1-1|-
TGTGCCAGCAGCCAATACAGGGAGAGCACTGAAGCTTTCTTT
CASSQYRESTEAFF
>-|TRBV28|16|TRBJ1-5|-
TGTGCCAGCACGCAAAGAGGGAGGGCCTTGAATCAGCCCCAGCATTTT
CASTQRGRALNQPQHF
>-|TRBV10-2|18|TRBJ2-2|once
TGCGCCAGCAGTGAAGTTAGGGGGGGCGATTTGGACACCGGGGAGCTGTTTTTT
CASSEVRGGDLDTGELFF
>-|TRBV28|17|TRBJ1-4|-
TGTGCCAGCAGTTTATACCGTCGCGGGGCCAATAATGAAAAACTGTTTTTT
CASSLYRRGANNEKLFF
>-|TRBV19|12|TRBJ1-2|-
TGTGCCAGTAGTATCCCGGTCTATGGCTACACCTTC
CASSIPVYGYTF
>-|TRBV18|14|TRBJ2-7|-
TGTGCCAGCTCACCAGGGCGGGCTCCCTACGAGCAGTACTTC
CASSPGRAPYEQYF
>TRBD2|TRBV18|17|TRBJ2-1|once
TGTGCCAGCTCACCAACTAGCGGGAGCGTCTCCTACAATGAGCAGTTCTTC
CASSPTSGSVSYNEQFF
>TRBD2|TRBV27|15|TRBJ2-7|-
TGTGCCAGCAGTTACCGACTAGCGGGGGGCTACGAGCAGTACTTC
CASSYRLAGGYEQYF